The 18 T cell receptor beta chains below come from one sample, sequenced in a study of T-cell reconstitution after alpha-beta-depleted transplantation in children. During its preparation, the TCRbeta library received unique molecular identifiers. From the PCR reads, TCRdb called clonotypes with MiXCR, one entry per CDR3 protein. The sample lists nearly 200,000 distinct CDR3 sequences, 5% to 7.5% seen once, with around 4.4% in the top ten. The specimen comprised PBMCs, sampled before TCRalphabeta/CD19-depleted stem cell transplant. Receptors were obtained from a girl under two years old with combined immunodeficiency, due to receive a stem cell transplant.

This clonotype has ten or more counts. The chain is built from TRBV20-1 and TRBJ2-4; no firm D call. Trimming stripped 3 bases from V and 5 bases from J, with 11 bases between. This CDR3 has 13 residues. The V gene's germline CDR1 is DFQATT and CDR2 SNEGSKA (reference sequence). The CDR3 reads CSASRRQENIQYF. The CDR3 coding sequence is TGCAGTGCTAGCAGGCGGCAGGAAAACATTCAGTACTTC.

This clonotype was detected ten times or more. This chain uses TRBV12-3 or TRBV12-4 with TRBJ1-1; D unresolved. This CDR3 region has 11 residues. Trimming cost V 6 bases and J 8 bases, with 10 bases left between them. The CDR3 nucleotides read TGTGCCAGCAGCTCGCCTGGGGAAGCTTTCTTT. As protein: CASSSPGEAFF.

This clonotype has ten or more counts. The V and J genes are TRBV29-1 and TRBJ2-1; D is perhaps TRBD2 (6 bases). The germline gives CDR1 SQVTM, CDR2 ANQGSEA. The CDR3 has 15 amino acids. V lost 7 bases to trimming and J lost 0 bases, with 16 bases between them. The CDR3 region is CSAPEGALSYNEQFF. CDR3 DNA sequence: TGCAGCGCCCCGGAGGGAGCGCTCTCCTACAATGAGCAGTTCTTC.

The sample holds many counts of this clonotype. In DNA form, the CDR3 reads TGTGCCAGCAGTGCCGGAGAACAGCCCCAGCATTTT. Translated, it gives CASSAGEQPQHF. The chain links TRBV6-1 to TRBJ1-5; no definite D call. The germline V and J ends were trimmed by 4 bases and 7 bases, with 8 bases remaining between them. Germline lookup yields CDR1 MNHNS and CDR2 SASEGT. The CDR3 extends over 12 amino acids.

In this sample, this clonotype turned up many times. The genes are TRBV25-1 and TRBJ1-6; no clear D. The CDR3 runs to 16 residues. In germline, CDR1 is MGHDK, CDR2 SYGVNS. V dropped 2 bases and J dropped 0 bases, with 8 bases sitting between them. The CDR3 spells CASSESGSSYNSPLHF. The DNA for the CDR3 is TGTGCCAGCAGTGAAAGCGGTAGCTCCTATAATTCACCCCTCCACTTT.

At least ten counts were recorded for this clonotype. The chain employs TRBV5-5 and TRBJ1-1; TRBD1 is a possible D gene (5 bases). The V gene lost 2 bases and the J gene lost 4 bases, with 12 bases spanning the gap. Germline V gene lookup returns CDR1 SGHKS and CDR2 YYEKEE (reference sequence). This CDR3 contains 14 residues. In DNA form, the CDR3 reads TGTGCCAGCAGCTTTTGGGAGGGGAGCACTGAAGCTTTCTTT. Encoded protein: CASSFWEGSTEAFF.

A note on this clonotype: Since a much larger clone is just one base distant, this may be a read error. The gene calls are TRBV6-2 or TRBV6-3 and TRBJ2-1; tentatively, D is TRBD2 (5 bases). V lost 5 bases and J lost 9, with 20 bases in between. From germline, CDR1 is MNHEY and CDR2 SVGEGT. The CDR3 covers 15 residues. In nucleotides, the CDR3 is TGTGCCAGCAGTCTTACGGACTTCCTCCCAGGTGAGCAGTTCTTC. As protein: CASSLTDFLPGEQFF.

This clonotype was seen ten or more times. The chain has TRBV29-1 and TRBJ2-1; TRBD1 matches at 7 bases. The CDR3 has 15 residues. Trimming cost V 4 bases and J 3 bases; bases outside gene matches: 9. CDR1 SQVTM and CDR2 ANQGSEA come from the germline V gene. The CDR3 nucleotides are TGCAGCGTTGTGGGCGAAGGGGGCGTCTACAATGAGCAGTTCTTC. Its protein is CSVVGEGGVYNEQFF.

This clonotype occurred many times. J is TRBJ2-5 and V is TRBV6-1; 7 positions match TRBD1. Trimming at V came to 4 bases and at J to 5 bases, leaving 10 bases not matched to a gene. From germline, CDR1 is MNHNS and CDR2 SASEGT. The CDR3 runs to 15 residues. The CDR3 coding sequence is TGTGCCAGCAGTGGAAGGATCGACAGGGTGGAGACCCAGTACTTC. It translates to CASSGRIDRVETQYF.

This clonotype was recorded at least ten times. This sequence joins TRBV6-2 or TRBV6-3 and TRBJ2-1; maybe TRBD2 (5 bases). V dropped 4 bases and J dropped 8 bases, with 27 bases sitting between them. The CDR3 length is 18 residues. CDR1 and CDR2 from the germline V gene are MNHEY and SVGEGT. Written as DNA, the CDR3 is TGTGCCAGCAGTTTACCCCCTCTAGGCCAGCGTATGGAGGATGAGCAGTTCTTC. Translated, it gives CASSLPPLGQRMEDEQFF.

This clonotype was recorded once. At one boundary the junction diverges from the germline segment, which might be a read error. The chain joins TRBV3-1 to TRBJ2-1; D might be TRBD2 (7 bases). The CDR3 has 13 residues. Germline V CDR1 and CDR2: LGHDT, YNNKEL (reference sequence). The chain's CDR3 is CACRGGGEGEQFF. For the CDR3, the DNA is TGTGCCTGCAGGGGAGGGGGGGAGGGTGAGCAGTTCTTC.

This chain joins TRBV19 and TRBJ2-1; a weak D match, TRBD1 (5 bases). V dropped 3 bases and J dropped 7 bases, with 13 bases sitting between them. The CDR3 sequence is 14 residues long. The germline CDR1 and CDR2 sequences are LNHDA and SQIVND (reference sequence). CDR3 loop: CASSILLGRNEQFF. DNA for the CDR3: TGTGCCAGTAGTATCTTGTTGGGGCGGAATGAGCAGTTCTTC.

This clonotype has at least ten counts. The chain employs TRBV7-9 and TRBJ1-2; D not certain. Germline values: CDR1 SEHNR, CDR2 FQNEAQ (reference sequence). This CDR3 has 15 amino acids. Trimming took off 4 bases at V and 6 bases at J, with 18 bases between the two ends. Here the CDR3 reads CASSSTLGGIDGYTF. CDR3 bases: TGTGCCAGCAGCTCGACACTGGGAGGGATTGATGGCTACACCTTC.

This clonotype was counted ten times or more. This chain joins TRBV27 and TRBJ2-5; the match to TRBD1 covers 7 bases. Germline lookup yields CDR1 MNHEY and CDR2 SMNVEV (reference sequence). The CDR3 loop spans 14 amino acids. The junction had 10 bases not matched to a gene; V was cut back by 10 bases and J by 2 bases. Written as DNA, the CDR3 is TGTGCCACCTCGACAGGGTCTTCTCAAGAGACCCAGTACTTC. Protein: CATSTGSSQETQYF.

This clonotype was seen many times. The J gene is TRBJ2-5, the V gene TRBV10-3, with a possible D match to TRBD1 (5 bases). This CDR3 comprises 12 residues. V dropped 8 bases and J dropped 3 bases, with 10 bases sitting between them. The V gene's germline CDR1 is ENHRY and CDR2 SYGVKD. The CDR3 DNA follows: TGTGCCATCGCTGACAGAAAAGAGACCCAGTACTTC. The encoded protein is CAIADRKETQYF.

Concerning this clonotype: A much larger clone sits a single nucleotide away, making a read error possible. This chain connects TRBV4-1 to TRBJ2-1; no clear D gene. The germline CDR1 and CDR2 sequences are MGHRA and YSYEKL. The CDR3 totals 18 residues. The CDR3, as DNA: TGCGCCAGCAGCCCGAGGATGGTTTCTATGAGCTCCTACAGTGAGCAGTTCTTC. Amino acids: CASSPRMVSMSSYSEQFF.

This clonotype was detected many times. The chain carries TRBV28 and TRBJ2-3; D is perhaps TRBD2 (5 bases). The CDR3 runs to 14 residues. Germline V lookup: CDR1 MDHEN, CDR2 SYDVKM. Trimming took 2 bases from V and 2 from J, leaving 8 bases between them. The CDR3 reads CASSLSGDTDTQYF. CDR3 DNA sequence: TGTGCCAGCAGTTTAAGCGGAGACACAGATACGCAGTATTTT.

This clonotype was observed many times. V gene TRBV6-5 combines with J gene TRBJ2-7; D unresolved. The V gene lost 0 bases and the J gene lost 0 bases, with 9 bases spanning the gap. The CDR3 extends over 15 amino acids. CDR1 MNHEY and CDR2 SVGAGI come from the germline V gene. The CDR3, as DNA: TGTGCCAGCAGTTACTCGCCACTGGCCTCCTACGAGCAGTACTTC. It yields the protein CASSYSPLASYEQYF.